One and the same sample provided the 32 T cell receptor beta chains below, sequenced in a study of tumor-infiltrating lymphocytes in oesophageal squamous cell carcinoma. MiXCR was run by TCRdb on the PCR reads, yielding one entry per CDR3 protein. The data contain around 15,000 distinct CDR3 sequences, 50% of them singletons. Sequences were obtained from esophageal tumor tissue. The origin of the receptors is a male donor with esophageal squamous cell carcinoma.

V gene TRBV7-6 combines with J gene TRBJ2-3, with D possibly being TRBD2 (6 bases). The CDR3 sequence is 17 residues long. Germline loops: CDR1 SGHVS, CDR2 FNYEAQ. Trimming shortened V by 5 bases and J by 0 bases, and 18 bases separated the two germline ends. As DNA, the CDR3 is TGTGCCAGCAGCGACTACTCCGGGGGAACTAGCACAGATACGCAGTATTTT. It specifies CASSDYSGGTSTDTQYF.

This clonotype was counted a few times. The gene calls are TRBV6-1 and TRBJ2-2; D is perhaps TRBD1 (6 bases). Germline V gene sequence: CDR1 MNHNS, CDR2 SASEGT. This CDR3 has 12 amino acids. V was clipped by 6 bases and J by 5 bases, with 7 bases between them. The CDR3 bases are TGTGCCAGCAGAACAGGGACCGGGGAGCTGTTTTTT. It translates to CASRTGTGELFF.

V and J are TRBV11-2 and TRBJ2-4; 7 nucleotides align to TRBD1. The last part of the DNA fits TRBJ2-5 better; the J call may be wrong. Per germline, CDR1 SGHAT and CDR2 FQNNGV. This CDR3 spans 15 amino acids. The CDR3 reads CASSAAGTAKETQYF. CDR3 coding DNA: TGTGCCAGCAGCGCGGCCGGGACAGCAAAAGAGACCCAGTACTTC.

The chain links TRBV7-6 to TRBJ2-3, with unresolved D. Germline lookup yields CDR1 SGHVS and CDR2 FNYEAQ. The CDR3 has 13 residues. The V end was cut by 9 bases, the J end by 0 bases, with 10 bases between. CDR3 nucleotide sequence: TGTGCCAGTGACCCAGCTAGCACAGATACGCAGTATTTT. It is translated as CASDPASTDTQYF.

The chain recombines TRBV6-1 with TRBJ2-4; TRBD2 is a possible D gene (6 bases). V lost 1 base and J 13 bases, leaving 26 bases between the germline ends. The CDR3 is 17 amino acids. CDR1 and CDR2 from the germline V gene are MNHNS and SASEGT. The CDR3 loop is CASSEVYRQWSPREQYF. Here the CDR3 DNA reads TGTGCCAGCAGTGAAGTCTATCGGCAGTGGTCGCCCCGGGAGCAGTACTTC.

This clonotype was counted at least ten times. At one end, the junction sequence differs from germline, possibly due to a read error. V is TRBV5-4 and J is TRBJ2-2, with D possibly TRBD1 on 6 matching bases. In germline, CDR1 is SGHNT, CDR2 YYREEE (reference sequence). This CDR3 is 14 amino acids long. The CDR3 sequence: CASTPGQNTGELFF. For the CDR3, the DNA is TGCGCCAGCACCCCGGGACAAAACACCGGGGAGCTGTTTTTT.

This clonotype qualifies as medium-sized (0.01 to 0.1%). The chain recombines TRBV7-9 with TRBJ2-5, with D unresolved. The CDR3 length is 12 residues. Germline CDR1 SEHNR, CDR2 FQNEAQ (reference sequence). Trimming took off 5 bases at V and 6 bases at J, with 10 bases between the two ends. The CDR3 DNA follows: TGTGCCAGCAGCCCGGCCCCTCAGACCCAGTACTTC. This encodes CASSPAPQTQYF.

Regarding this clonotype: The conserved phenylalanine or tryptophan is not found at the CDR3 terminus, so this likely reflects a read error. The DNA is omitted, as the CDR3 cannot be located on it reliably, and the CDR3 follows TCRdb's listing. V and J are TRBV10-3 and TRBJ2-3. Counting both end residues, the CDR3 totals 8 amino acids. Germline CDR1 reads ENHRY; CDR2 reads SYGVKD. The CDR3 spells CAISETIT.

V usage is TRBV28 and J usage is TRBJ2-3; 12 bases are shared with TRBD1. Judging by the DNA end, TRBJ2-1 fits better; the J call may be wrong. The CDR3 contains 16 residues. Germline CDR1 is MDHEN and CDR2 is SYDVKM. The CDR3 region is CASSLFVGQGANEQFF. CDR3 DNA sequence: TGTGCCAGCAGTTTATTTGTGGGACAGGGGGCGAATGAGCAGTTCTTC.

In this sample, this clonotype turned up many times. The chain has TRBV18 and TRBJ2-5, with D hard to call. V gave up 8 bases and J gave up 2 bases, with 12 bases separating them. Per germline, CDR1 KGHSH and CDR2 LQKENI. The CDR3 spans 13 residues. The CDR3 loop is CASASSDQETQYF. CDR3 sequence (DNA): TGTGCCAGCGCTTCCTCGGATCAAGAGACCCAGTACTTC.

This clonotype appeared a few times. This chain uses TRBV24-1 with TRBJ1-1, with 7 bases identical to TRBD1. The CDR3 covers 13 residues. Germline loops: CDR1 KGHDR, CDR2 SFDVKD. V was pared by 5 bases and J by 5 bases, with 4 bases of the junction left unmatched. CDR3 in DNA: TGTGCCACCAGTGGACAGGGAAAGACTGAAGCTTTCTTT. Translation: CATSGQGKTEAFF.

By sample share, this clonotype is medium-sized. The chain has TRBV10-3 and TRBJ2-7; 11 bases line up with TRBD1. The CDR3 spans 16 residues. J lost 1 base, V lost 5 bases, and 7 bases had no gene match. CDR1 is ENHRY and CDR2 is SYGVKD in the germline V gene. The CDR3 loop is CAISSSGTGGSYEQYF. The CDR3 region has the DNA TGTGCCATCAGTTCATCCGGGACAGGGGGTTCCTACGAGCAGTACTTC.

This chain uses TRBV7-2 with TRBJ2-4; D not resolved. Deletions cut 1 base from V and 0 bases from J, with 19 bases between. The CDR3 is 19 residues long. Germline V lookup: CDR1 SGHTA, CDR2 FQGNSA. Here the CDR3 DNA reads TGTGCCAGCAGCTTAGATGATATCTCCACCCGGGCAGCCAAAAACATTCAGTACTTC. Protein product: CASSLDDISTRAAKNIQYF.

This clonotype was found many times. The V call is TRBV19, the J call TRBJ1-2; TRBD1 agrees at 9 bases. This CDR3 contains 16 residues. Unmatched junction bases numbered 12, after V lost 4 bases and J lost 6 bases. CDR1 is LNHDA, CDR2 SQIVND, per germline (reference sequence). Here the CDR3 DNA reads TGTGCCAGTAGTACATTCATGAGGGACAGGGAGGATGGCTACACCTTC. Translated: CASSTFMRDREDGYTF. Full variable domain (outside the CDR3, taken from reference TRBV19 and TRBJ1-2): DGGITQSPKYLFRKEGQNVTLSCEQNLNHDAMYWYRQDPGQGLRLIYYSQIVNDFQKGDIAEGYSVSREKKESFPLTVTSAQKNPTAFYLCASSTFMRDREDGYTFGSGTRLTVV.

CDR3 in amino acids: CASSPLFSAAGLRLGEQFF. As DNA, the CDR3 is TGTGCCAGCAGCCCGCTGTTTTCTGCAGCGGGGTTAAGGCTGGGTGAGCAGTTCTTC. The chain carries TRBV28 and TRBJ2-1, with 7 bases fitting TRBD2. This CDR3 is built from 19 residues. V lost 6 bases to trimming and J lost 9 bases; unmatched junction nucleotides: 26. Germline V gene sequence: CDR1 MDHEN, CDR2 SYDVKM. Using reference TRBV28 and TRBJ2-1 for the parts outside the CDR3, the full variable domain is DVKVTQSSRYLVKRTGEKVFLECVQDMDHENMFWYRQDPGLGLRLIYFSYDVKMKEKGDIPEGYSVSREKKERFSLILESASTNQTSMYLCASSPLFSAAGLRLGEQFFGPGTRLTVL.

V and J are TRBV7-4 and TRBJ2-5; tentatively, D is TRBD2 (5 bases). The J call may be mistaken, given a closer DNA end match to TRBJ2-4. Germline V CDR1 and CDR2: SGHVT, SQSDAQ. This CDR3 spans 18 amino acids. The CDR3 DNA follows: TGTGCCAGCAGGGAAAGCCCTCCGGGAAGGTTTGCCAAAAACATTCAGTACTTC. Protein product: CASRESPPGRFAKNIQYF.

The CDR3 reads CASSLQGQDSPLHF. CDR3 DNA: TGTGCCAGCAGTCTACAGGGTCAGGATTCACCCCTCCACTTT. V usage is TRBV6-1 and J usage is TRBJ1-6; possibly TRBD1 for D (6 bases). V was pared by 5 bases and J by 8 bases, with 13 bases between. This CDR3 spans 14 amino acids. Germline V gives CDR1 MNHNS, CDR2 SASEGT.

The chain employs TRBV6-2 or TRBV6-3 and TRBJ2-3, with TRBD1 matching over 10 bases. Judging by the DNA end, TRBJ2-1 fits better; the J call may be wrong. Germline V gene lookup returns CDR1 MNHEY and CDR2 SVGEGT. This CDR3 spans 15 amino acids. The CDR3 DNA reads as TGTGCCAGCAGTTACTCGTTGACAGGGGGCTATGAGCAGTTCTTC. Translation gives CASSYSLTGGYEQFF.

This clonotype was counted only a few times. The chain combines TRBV28 with TRBJ1-4; D is unclear. CDR1 MDHEN and CDR2 SYDVKM come from the germline V gene. The CDR3 totals 11 residues. V shed 4 bases and J shed 7 bases, with 4 bases lying between them. CDR3 in DNA: TGTGCCAGCAGTTCGGTTGAAAAACTGTTTTTT. It codes for CASSSVEKLFF. Full variable domain (outside the CDR3, taken from reference TRBV28 and TRBJ1-4): DVKVTQSSRYLVKRTGEKVFLECVQDMDHENMFWYRQDPGLGLRLIYFSYDVKMKEKGDIPEGYSVSREKKERFSLILESASTNQTSMYLCASSSVEKLFFGSGTQLSVL.

This chain uses TRBV11-2 with TRBJ2-5, with TRBD1 matching over 10 bases. The CDR3 spans 15 residues. J gave up 3 bases and V 5 bases, and 6 bases lay outside the gene matches. Germline V lookup: CDR1 SGHAT, CDR2 FQNNGV. CDR3 DNA sequence: TGTGCCAGCAGCGCCGCGGGACAGGGGAAAGAGACCCAGTACTTC. Amino acid sequence: CASSAAGQGKETQYF.

A word on this clonotype: The conserved phenylalanine or tryptophan is not found at the CDR3 terminus, so this likely reflects a read error. The DNA is omitted, as the CDR3 cannot be located on it reliably, and the CDR3 follows TCRdb's listing. This chain uses TRBV10-1 with TRBJ2-7. CDR1 and CDR2 from the germline V gene are WNHNN and SYGVQD (reference sequence). Inclusive of both ends, the CDR3 amounts to 16 amino acids. The chain's CDR3 is CASSESISTNEQFFGS.

This clonotype came up many times. The chain links TRBV4-1 to TRBJ2-1, with 8 bases matching TRBD2. Trimming at V came to 5 bases and at J to 4 bases, leaving 4 bases not matched to a gene. Germline V lookup: CDR1 MGHRA, CDR2 YSYEKL. The CDR3 extends over 14 amino acids. The CDR3 sequence is CASSGSGIYNEQFF. CDR3 DNA: TGCGCCAGCAGCGGTAGCGGGATTTACAATGAGCAGTTCTTC.

Remarks on this clonotype: The final CDR3 position lacks the conserved phenylalanine or tryptophan, pointing to a likely read error. The DNA is omitted, as the CDR3 cannot be located on it reliably, and the CDR3 follows TCRdb's listing. The chain employs TRBV6-5 and TRBJ2-6; the DNA was not used to check the table's D call, TRBD1. The CDR3 sequence runs 15 residues, both termini included. Germline V gene data show CDR1 as MNHEY and CDR2 as SVGAGI. The CDR3: CASSERVSDEQYFGA.

The V gene is TRBV7-2, the J gene TRBJ2-6; D call uncertain. The closer fit of TRBJ2-5 to the DNA end suggests the J call may be wrong. CDR3 length: 13 residues. CDR1 SGHTA and CDR2 FQGNSA come from the germline V gene. This CDR3 reads CASSNAAAETQYF. As DNA, the CDR3 is TGTGCCAGCAGTAACGCCGCGGCGGAGACCCAGTACTTC.

A few counts support this clonotype. A junction boundary mismatches the germline segment, possibly from a read error. The chain employs TRBV7-6 and TRBJ2-5; 13 nucleotides align to TRBD2. The CDR3 sequence is 15 residues long. Germline loops: CDR1 SGHVS, CDR2 FNYEAQ. For the CDR3, the DNA is TGTGCTAGCAGCTTGGGACTAGCGGGAAGCGAGACCCAGTACTTC. The encoded protein is CASSLGLAGSETQYF.

In this sample, this clonotype turned up once. Here the CDR3 DNA reads TGTGCCAGCAGTTTAGGGACAGAGGGGAACACTGAAGCTTTCTTT. Translation gives CASSLGTEGNTEAFF. This rearrangement joins TRBV28 to TRBJ1-1; TRBD1 matches 7 bases. This CDR3 contains 15 residues. With 2 bases clipped from V and 1 base from J, the junction kept 4 bases outside the gene matches. Germline CDR1 reads MDHEN; CDR2 reads SYDVKM.

The gene calls are TRBV7-2 and TRBJ2-3; D remains unclear. The CDR3 contains 13 residues. With 1 base removed from V and 8 bases from J, the gap between germline ends came to 10 bases. Germline-derived CDR1 and CDR2 are SGHTA and FQGNSA. This chain's CDR3 is CASSLGSLVTQYF. CDR3 nucleotide sequence: TGTGCCAGCAGCTTAGGGTCCCTAGTTACGCAGTATTTT.

This clonotype has only one observation. Lacking the conserved final phenylalanine or tryptophan, this CDR3 likely reflects a read error. The DNA is omitted, as the CDR3 cannot be located on it reliably, and the CDR3 follows TCRdb's listing. The rearrangement joins TRBV10-1 to TRBJ2-6; the table's D call, TRBD1, was not checked against the DNA. Germline CDR1 WNHNN, CDR2 SYGVQD (reference sequence). The CDR3 spans 17 amino acids, including both terminal residues. CDR3 sequence reads: CASSDPSDRGGIQYFGA.

By proportion, this clonotype is large. A much more abundant neighbour one base away suggests this may be a read error. CDR3 sequence (DNA): TGTGCCAGCAGCCCAGCAGCTAGCGGGATCTTCTGGAATGAGCAGTACTTC. It codes for CASSPAASGIFWNEQYF. The V call is TRBV7-9, the J call TRBJ2-3; 9 positions match TRBD2. The end of the DNA fits TRBJ2-7 better, so the J call may be wrong. The CDR3 contains 17 residues. Germline V CDR1 and CDR2: SEHNR, FQNEAQ (reference sequence).

This clonotype has only one observation. This sequence joins TRBV6-1 and TRBJ1-5, with TRBD1 matching 8 bases. V was pared by 0 bases and J by 0 bases, with 19 bases of the junction left unmatched. The CDR3 runs to 22 residues. In germline, CDR1 is MNHNS, CDR2 SASEGT. DNA for the CDR3: TGTGCCAGCAGTGAAGCCCGCTCACCCCATAGGACAGGGCGGTATAGCAATCAGCCCCAGCATTTT. It specifies CASSEARSPHRTGRYSNQPQHF.

The chain combines TRBV7-6 with TRBJ2-4; the D is unclear. With the DNA end fitting TRBJ2-1 better, the J assignment may be wrong. Germline values: CDR1 SGHVS, CDR2 FNYEAQ. The CDR3 sequence is 13 residues long. The CDR3 nucleotides are TGTGCCAGCAGCTTCTCCGAGGACAATGAGCAGTTCTTC. Translating it yields CASSFSEDNEQFF.

This clonotype was seen only once. This chain links TRBV11-2 with TRBJ2-7; D unresolved. This CDR3 spans 13 amino acids. Germline-derived CDR1 and CDR2 are SGHAT and FQNNGV. Trimming removed 10 bases at V and 0 bases at J, with 13 bases between. CDR3 in DNA: TGTGCCATGAGTGCCGGCACCTCCTACGAGCAGTACTTC. It codes for CAMSAGTSYEQYF.